This entry concerns a single T cell receptor beta chain. Its antigen is still unknown. It has no much larger one-base neighbor in the sample; base qualities were not kept. The immunoSEQ Assay, a bias-controlled multiplex PCR, was used to amplify TCRbeta CDR3 regions from genomic DNA. On the authors' methods: Within the assay, amplification of reference gene primers was used to estimate how many nucleated cells each sample contained. To quantify the absolute abundance of each unique TCRbeta CDR3 rearrangement, sequence reads were collapsed and filtered. For each sample, productive Simpson clonality was calculated as the square root of Simpson's diversity index across productive rearrangements. Sourced from immuneACCESS, this table was stored by TCRdb with only in-frame sequences that have V and J called. A share of the clones is absent; for the studies checked, an unresolved V gene accounts for under half, and the remainder has no known explanation. V and J calls and clone size come straight from that table; D and trimming were deduced from the DNA. Across this sample there are fewer than 300,000 clones, with 80% to 90% seen only once. 1.5% of the sample lies in the top ten.

Samples from volunteer blood donors who had recovered from COVID-19 were contributed by a second Seattle source. Whole blood was collected in K2EDTA tubes by collaborating institutions according to the institutions' own protocols. For TCRbeta analysis, collaborator samples were shipped as frozen whole blood, as isolated PBMCs, or as DNA extracted from either sample type. This entry comes from a study of blood T cell repertoires in COVID-19 (dated by TCRdb to 2018 to 2021). For context, the study as a whole: Samples from collaborators originated in the United States, Italy and Spain and spanned both the acute and convalescent phases of COVID-19. The prospective study material was composed of cDNA or gDNA derived from T cells, B-cell-depleted T cells, or PBMCs. Deeply sampled blood TCRbeta repertoires from subjects exposed to, actively infected with, or recovered from COVID-19 were included in the dataset. The repertoires were made available in a free public database intended to serve as a resource for research on the immune response to SARS-CoV-2. Samples were obtained from the ongoing ImmuneRACE study (first 160 participants) and from 1,254 subjects provided by 6 global collaborators. Nearly every sample came with metadata listing a de-identified subject ID, COVID-19 status, age in years and sex. HLA class I and class II types, where available, came from metadata supplied by the sample provider rather than from assay-based typing. Here is what the overall study found, with its caveats: How much clinical and demographic metadata was included differed by source and by participant, and the metadata was provided uncurated.

Per the germline V gene, SGHAT is the CDR1 and FQNNGV is the CDR2. Including the terminal cysteine and phenylalanine, the CDR3 comprises 16 residues. The DNA shown is the 48-base CDR3, in frame from base 1. Germline trimming: 5 bases from V, 5 bases from J; junction bases outside gene matches: 12. Sequencing input: peripheral blood. The sequence is built from TRBV11-2 and TRBJ2-5, with 9 junctional bases fitting TRBD2. This clonotype was obtained from a woman aged 40 to 50 who had recovered from COVID-19. The DNA sequence follows: TGTGCCAGCAGCCCAGTGGGGCTAGCGGGGCGGGAGACCCAGTACTTC. This encodes CASSPVGLAGRETQYF.